The 7 T cell receptor beta chains listed next were all sequenced from one sample in a study of control samples from healthy donors and cancer patients. Data came from immunoSEQ multiplex PCR; TCRdb stores just in-frame clones and leaves some out. The table shows around 77,000 clones, with roughly 92% occurring only once. Sequencing used blood. These receptors were taken from a woman aged 55 to 70 in good health.

The chain carries TRBV12-5 and TRBJ1-1; D uncertain. CDR1 and CDR2 from the germline V gene are LGHNT and FRNRAP. There are 17 residues in the CDR3. Trimming left V 0 bases short and J 1 base short, with 15 bases between. Here the CDR3 DNA reads TGTGCTAGTGGTTTGGTACCTTTGGCAGGAGGGAACACTGAAGCTTTCTTT. Encoded protein: CASGLVPLAGGNTEAFF.

This clone was seen just once. This chain joins TRBV3-1 (or the pseudogene TRBV3-2) and TRBJ1-1, with no clear D. This CDR3 spans 13 amino acids. The V end lost 1 base, the J end lost 3 bases, and 6 bases lay between the germline ends. The germline V gene has CDR1 LGHDT and CDR2 YNNKEL (reference sequence). The CDR3 DNA is TGTGCCAGCAGCCAAGGCAGGTACACTGAAGCTTTCTTT. Translating it yields CASSQGRYTEAFF.

The CDR3 bases are TGTGCCAGCAGCTTAGCTGACAGGGGTTTGTACAATGAGCAGTTCTTC. Its translation is CASSLADRGLYNEQFF. The V and J genes are TRBV7-9 and TRBJ2-1; 8 bases are a match to TRBD1. The CDR3 has 16 residues. Germline loops: CDR1 SEHNR, CDR2 FQNEAQ (reference sequence). The V gene end was trimmed by 0 bases and the J gene end by 4 bases; junction bases not matched to a gene: 5.

The chain is built from TRBV24-1 and TRBJ2-1, with TRBD1 as a possible D gene (6 bases). The V end lost 1 base, the J end lost 7 bases, and 16 bases lay between the germline ends. The CDR3 runs to 16 residues. Germline lookup yields CDR1 KGHDR and CDR2 SFDVKD. CDR3 loop: CATSDLGGKDSNEQFF. The CDR3 DNA reads TGTGCCACCAGTGATTTAGGGGGAAAGGACTCAAATGAGCAGTTCTTC.

CDR3 sequence: CASSTESSNEQFF. CDR3 DNA sequence: TGTGCCAGTAGTACCGAGTCTTCCAATGAGCAGTTCTTC. V and J are TRBV19 and TRBJ2-1, with unresolved D. Germline V CDR1 and CDR2: LNHDA, SQIVND (reference sequence). CDR3 size: 13 residues. V lost 4 bases and J lost 6, with 10 bases in between.

The genes are TRBV3-1 (or the pseudogene TRBV3-2) and TRBJ2-1; TRBD2 matches 8 bases. V lost 0 bases, J lost 8 bases, and 12 bases stayed unmatched. CDR3 length: 17 residues. Per germline, CDR1 LGHDT and CDR2 YNNKEL (reference sequence). This chain's CDR3 is CASSQDTSGFKRYEQFF. The CDR3 nucleotides are TGTGCCAGCAGCCAAGATACTAGCGGCTTCAAGCGCTATGAGCAGTTCTTC.

The chain carries TRBV28 and TRBJ2-5; D gene unclear. Trimming removed 3 bases from V and 5 bases from J, with 19 bases in between. The length of the CDR3 is 16 residues. Germline CDR1 is MDHEN and CDR2 is SYDVKM. As DNA, the CDR3 is TGTGCCAGCAGTTTTAGTTTAGCCGCCCCCGAGGAGACCCAGTACTTC. Residues: CASSFSLAAPEETQYF.